The sequence of this TCR beta chain was determined in a study of yellow fever vaccine responses in identical twins. Study outcomes and limitations: Twins' vaccine T cell response reportedly gave the appearance of partial convergence and partial personalization.

The count of this clonotype is one. Its antigen is not identified. The length of the CDR3 is 16 residues. The J segment lost 4 bases and the V segment lost 0 bases, leaving 8 bases of the junction unmatched. CDR1 and CDR2 from the germline V gene are SGHRS and YFSETQ. TCRdb passed the RT-PCR reads through MiXCR, listing each CDR3 protein once. The table has more than 5,500 distinct CDR3 sequences, around 83% seen once. Sample: T cells from blood (PBMCs), unsorted or a sorted subset (not recorded which), taken before or after yellow fever vaccination (not recorded which). The clonotype comes from a woman under 30 who received the yellow fever vaccine. The chain is built from TRBV5-1 and TRBJ2-5, with TRBD2 matching 8 bases. CDR3 residues: CASSLAAGGKGETQYF. The CDR3 nucleotides read TGCGCCAGCAGCTTGGCGGCGGGGGGAAAAGGAGAGACCCAGTACTTC.